A selection of T cell receptor beta chains follows, all from one sample in a study of blood T cell repertoires in COVID-19. TCRdb's copy holds only in-frame clones and misses some; the assay was immunoSEQ multiplex PCR. The repertoire includes 200,000 to 250,000 clones, under 90% of them detected once, and about 3.4% sits in the top ten. The specimen was PBMCs or T cells enriched from blood (not recorded which). The receptors shown here come from a woman aged 60 to 75 who had recovered from COVID-19. CDR3s include the opening cysteine and the closing phenylalanine or tryptophan. D genes are given only for firm matches. Expanded clones get a size class; other rows say once, few or many, or leave the size out.

V gene	J gene	clone size	D gene	CDR3 protein	CDR3 DNA
TRBV10-2	TRBJ2-7	few	TRBD2	CASSVSSGIGYEQYF	TGCGCCAGCAGTGTTTCTAGCGGGATAGGATACGAGCAGTACTTC
TRBV2	TRBJ2-4	NA	NA	CASSEAGASESKNIQYF	TGTGCCAGCAGTGAGGCTGGAGCTAGCGAGTCCAAAAACATTCAGTACTTC
TRBV3-1/TRBV3-2	TRBJ1-5	NA	NA	CASSQGGGNGQPQHF	TGTGCCAGCAGCCAAGGAGGGGGAAACGGTCAGCCCCAGCATTTT
TRBV4-2	TRBJ1-6	NA	NA	CASSQDGQYSPLHF	TGTGCCAGCAGCCAAGATGGGCAATACTCACCCCTCCACTTT
TRBV4-3	TRBJ1-1	NA	TRBD1	CASSQAQGDTEAFF	TGCGCCAGCAGCCAAGCCCAGGGGGACACTGAAGCTTTCTTT
TRBV19	TRBJ1-2	NA	TRBD1	CASSGQGASGYTF	TGTGCCAGTAGTGGACAGGGGGCGAGTGGCTACACCTTC
TRBV9	TRBJ1-3	NA	NA	CASSVDSVYSGNTIYF	TGTGCCAGCAGCGTAGACAGTGTTTACTCTGGAAACACCATATATTTT
TRBV12-3/TRBV12-4	TRBJ2-7	NA	NA	CASSLVSSYEQYF	TGTGCCAGCAGTTTAGTTAGTAGCTACGAGCAGTACTTC
TRBV24-1	TRBJ1-1	NA	NA	CATSDLQSYKGGGTEAFF	TGTGCCACCAGTGATTTGCAAAGTTATAAGGGAGGTGGCACTGAAGCTTTCTTT
TRBV18	TRBJ1-1	NA	TRBD1	CASSRTGETEAFF	TGTGCCAGCTCACGGACAGGGGAGACTGAAGCTTTCTTT
TRBV11-3	TRBJ2-7	NA	NA	CASSITGYEQYF	TGTGCCAGCAGCATAACAGGCTACGAGCAGTACTTC
TRBV19	TRBJ2-5	NA	NA	CASSIGAGAETQYF	TGTGCCAGTAGTATAGGAGCGGGTGCTGAGACCCAGTACTTC
TRBV3-1/TRBV3-2	TRBJ1-2	NA	NA	CASSQGGSRWVDYGYTF	TGTGCCAGCAGCCAAGGCGGGTCGAGGTGGGTGGACTATGGCTACACCTTC
TRBV18	TRBJ2-5	NA	NA	CASSLGNQETQYF	TGTGCCAGCTCACTGGGCAACCAAGAGACCCAGTACTTC
TRBV5-8	TRBJ2-5	NA	NA	CASSGPYQETQYF	TGTGCCAGCAGCGGGCCCTATCAAGAGACCCAGTACTTC
TRBV7-2	TRBJ2-5	NA	TRBD2	CASSLELAGGRETQYF	TGTGCCAGCAGCTTAGAACTAGCGGGGGGGCGGGAGACCCAGTACTTC
TRBV27	TRBJ1-1	NA	TRBD1	CASSSSTGYTEAFF	TGTGCCAGCAGTTCATCGACAGGGTACACTGAAGCTTTCTTT
TRBV5-4	TRBJ2-2	NA	TRBD2	CASSLDIRLAGSGELFF	TGTGCCAGCAGCTTGGACATAAGACTAGCTGGGTCCGGGGAGCTGTTTTTT
TRBV18	TRBJ1-1	NA	TRBD1	CASSQSTGGERTEAFF	TGTGCCAGCTCACAATCGACAGGGGGCGAACGGACTGAAGCTTTCTTT
TRBV29-1	TRBJ2-7	NA	TRBD1	CSVRDRGYEQYF	TGCAGCGTCCGGGACAGGGGTTACGAGCAGTACTTC
TRBV5-5	TRBJ1-6	NA	NA	CASSLDPSRNSPLHF	TGTGCCAGCAGCTTGGACCCTTCTAGGAATTCACCCCTCCACTTT
TRBV6-6	TRBJ2-5	once	NA	CASSYSVFQETQYF	TGTGCCAGCAGTTACTCTGTCTTCCAAGAGACCCAGTACTTC
TRBV12-3/TRBV12-4	TRBJ1-2	NA	TRBD1	CASSFTGENGYTF	TGTGCCAGCAGTTTCACAGGGGAGAATGGCTACACCTTC
TRBV15	TRBJ2-6	few	NA	CATSRDPVGQTGANVLTF	TGTGCCACCAGCAGAGATCCTGTAGGACAGACCGGGGCCAACGTCCTGACTTTC
TRBV10-3	TRBJ2-7	NA	TRBD1	CAVGTGRYEQYF	TGTGCCGTCGGGACAGGGAGGTACGAGCAGTACTTC
TRBV4-2	TRBJ2-7	NA	NA	CASSQVGGFYEQYF	TGTGCCAGCAGCCAAGTTGGGGGCTTCTACGAGCAGTACTTC
TRBV6-6	TRBJ2-7	NA	NA	CASSPTGSSYEQYF	TGTGCCAGCAGCCCGACAGGCTCCTCCTACGAGCAGTACTTC
TRBV3-1/TRBV3-2	TRBJ2-7	few	NA	CASSQYANGAYEQYF	TGTGCCAGCAGCCAGTACGCGAACGGAGCCTACGAGCAGTACTTC
TRBV12-3/TRBV12-4	TRBJ2-1	NA	NA	CASTGSWDEQFF	TGTGCCAGTACAGGGAGTTGGGATGAGCAGTTCTTC
TRBV5-6	TRBJ2-1	NA	TRBD2	CASSPRAGVLSYNEQFF	TGTGCCAGCAGCCCAAGGGCGGGAGTTCTCTCCTACAATGAGCAGTTCTTC
TRBV11-2	TRBJ2-7	NA	NA	CATLLYEQYF	TGTGCCACACTGCTATACGAGCAGTACTTC
TRBV6-5	TRBJ1-2	once	TRBD1	CASSYSTGGVAYGYTF	TGTGCCAGCAGTTACTCGACAGGGGGCGTCGCCTATGGCTACACCTTC
TRBV21-1	TRBJ2-3	NA	NA	CADRPPSTDTQYF	TGTGCTGACAGGCCCCCTAGCACAGATACGCAGTATTTT
TRBV7-2	TRBJ2-5	NA	NA	CASSSQETQYF	TGTGCCAGCAGCTCACAAGAGACCCAGTACTTC
TRBV4-3	TRBJ1-5	NA	NA	CASSPTGNSNQPQHF	TGCGCCAGCAGCCCAACAGGGAATAGCAATCAGCCCCAGCATTTT
TRBV5-1	TRBJ1-3	NA	NA	CASSLSGQTGNTIYF	TGCGCCAGCAGCTTGTCGGGACAAACTGGAAACACCATATATTTT
TRBV7-3	TRBJ1-2	few	TRBD1	CASSPGQGDYGYTF	TGTGCCAGCAGCCCAGGACAGGGGGACTATGGCTACACCTTC
TRBV5-6	TRBJ2-7	medium-sized	TRBD2	CASNGLAGGKYEQYF	TGTGCCAGCAACGGACTAGCGGGGGGAAAGTACGAGCAGTACTTC
TRBV5-5	TRBJ2-3	NA	TRBD1	CASSRPGQGRSGQYF	TGTGCCAGCAGCCGACCGGGACAGGGGCGAAGTGGGCAGTATTTT
TRBV19	TRBJ1-1	NA	TRBD1	CASISLDRGTEAFF	TGTGCCAGTATCTCCCTAGACAGGGGCACTGAAGCTTTCTTT
TRBV19	TRBJ1-2	NA	NA	CASGGQLTTF	TGTGCCAGCGGAGGACAGTTAACCACCTTC
TRBV5-5	TRBJ2-5	once	NA	CASSPGHPRETQYF	TGTGCCAGCAGCCCGGGACATCCAAGAGAGACCCAGTACTTC
TRBV3-1/TRBV3-2	TRBJ1-4	NA	TRBD1	CASSQETGESNEKLFF	TGTGCCAGCAGCCAAGAAACAGGGGAAAGTAATGAAAAACTGTTTTTT
TRBV5-1	TRBJ1-5	NA	NA	CASSFEGGNQPQHF	TGCGCCAGCAGCTTTGAGGGAGGCAATCAGCCCCAGCATTTT